This TCR beta chain was retrieved from a study of blood T cell repertoires in COVID-19. The overall study: Acute-phase and convalescent COVID-19 samples originated in the United States, Italy and Spain. The cDNA or gDNA used as material had been derived from T cells, B-cell-depleted T cells, or PBMCs.

Authors' data handling: Amplification with reference gene primers provided the estimates of nucleated cell counts. Method: immunoSEQ multiplex PCR; TCRdb's copy keeps in-frame clones and lacks some. Clone size and the V and J calls come from that table; the DNA yielded D and trimming. The data show about 120,000 clones, nearly 90% seen once. Looked up from germline, CDR1 is LGHDT and CDR2 is YNNKEL (reference sequence). V lost 0 bases and J lost 2, with 10 bases in between. The CDR3 consists of 16 residues. The genes are TRBV3-1 (or the pseudogene TRBV3-2) and TRBJ1-4; no clear D gene. Specimen: peripheral blood. The receptor's source is a human donor in a cohort sampled during active COVID-19. The CDR3 region is CASSQDSAGTNEKLFF. The CDR3, as DNA: TGTGCCAGCAGCCAAGATTCTGCGGGGACTAATGAAAAACTGTTTTTT.